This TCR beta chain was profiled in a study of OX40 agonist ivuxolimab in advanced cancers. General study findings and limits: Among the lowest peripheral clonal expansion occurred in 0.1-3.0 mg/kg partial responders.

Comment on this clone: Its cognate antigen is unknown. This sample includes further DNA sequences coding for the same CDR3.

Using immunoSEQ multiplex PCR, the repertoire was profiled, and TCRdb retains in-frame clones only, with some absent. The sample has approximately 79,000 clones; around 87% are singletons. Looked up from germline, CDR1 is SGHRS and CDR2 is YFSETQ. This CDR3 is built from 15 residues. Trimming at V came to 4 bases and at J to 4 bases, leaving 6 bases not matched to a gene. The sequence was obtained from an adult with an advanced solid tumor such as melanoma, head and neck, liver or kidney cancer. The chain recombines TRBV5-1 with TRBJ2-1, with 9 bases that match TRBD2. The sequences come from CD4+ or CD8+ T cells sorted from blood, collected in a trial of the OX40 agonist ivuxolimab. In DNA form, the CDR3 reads TGCGCCAGCAGCCGTGGGCTAGCGGGGTACAATGAGCAGTTCTTC. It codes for CASSRGLAGYNEQFF.